The rows below give T cell receptor beta chains drawn from one sample of a study of blood T cells in healthy people across ages. MiXCR was run by TCRdb on the 5' RACE reads, yielding one entry per CDR3 protein. The sample yields approximately 2,000,000 distinct CDR3 sequences, about two fifths seen once. Sequences were obtained from blood. Receptor source: a human donor in good health. Each CDR3 is given with its conserved first and last residue. Fields, in order: V gene, J gene, D gene, clone size, CDR3 protein, CDR3 DNA. A D gene is named only where the DNA matches it firmly. Clone size is stated in some rows and not others, as once, few, many or a class when expanded.

TRBV7-2,TRBJ1-2,TRBD1,many,CASSRDRLNYGYTF,TGTGCCAGCAGCAGGGACAGGCTTAACTATGGCTACACCTTC
TRBV29-1,TRBJ2-1,-,few,CSVDRRINEQFF,TGCAGCGTTGACAGACGAATCAATGAGCAGTTCTTC
TRBV12-3/TRBV12-4,TRBJ2-6,-,few,CASSLRANVLTF,TGTGCCAGCAGTTTAAGGGCCAACGTCCTGACTTTC
TRBV7-2,TRBJ2-3,-,few,CASSLVYQHSTDTQYF,TGTGCCAGCAGCTTAGTCTACCAACATAGCACAGATACGCAGTATTTT
TRBV27,TRBJ2-5,-,-,CASSGLSMGGNLETQYF,TGTGCCAGCAGTGGATTGTCTATGGGGGGCAATTTAGAGACCCAGTACTTC
TRBV10-3,TRBJ1-5,TRBD1,-,CAISPGQGNSNQPQHF,TGTGCCATCAGCCCGGGACAGGGTAATAGCAATCAGCCCCAGCATTTT
TRBV6-2/TRBV6-3,TRBJ2-5,-,-,CASLGVNVGTQYF,TGTGCCAGCCTGGGGGTCAACGTCGGGACCCAGTACTTC
TRBV9,TRBJ2-1,TRBD2,-,CASSVVGTSGYNEQFF,TGTGCCAGCAGCGTAGTTGGGACTAGCGGTTACAATGAGCAGTTCTTC
TRBV20-1,TRBJ2-6,-,few,CSPTGPGANVLTF,TGCAGTCCTACCGGACCAGGGGCCAACGTCCTGACTTTC
TRBV7-2,TRBJ2-1,-,once,CASRRDQLTEQFF,TGTGCCAGCAGGAGGGACCAACTCACTGAGCAGTTCTTC
TRBV6-6,TRBJ2-1,-,once,CASSDHLGGSYNEQFF,TGTGCCAGCAGCGACCATCTAGGAGGCTCCTACAATGAGCAGTTCTTC
TRBV28,TRBJ2-7,TRBD1,few,CASSSGTETSYEQYF,TGTGCCAGCAGTTCCGGGACAGAGACTTCCTACGAGCAGTACTTC